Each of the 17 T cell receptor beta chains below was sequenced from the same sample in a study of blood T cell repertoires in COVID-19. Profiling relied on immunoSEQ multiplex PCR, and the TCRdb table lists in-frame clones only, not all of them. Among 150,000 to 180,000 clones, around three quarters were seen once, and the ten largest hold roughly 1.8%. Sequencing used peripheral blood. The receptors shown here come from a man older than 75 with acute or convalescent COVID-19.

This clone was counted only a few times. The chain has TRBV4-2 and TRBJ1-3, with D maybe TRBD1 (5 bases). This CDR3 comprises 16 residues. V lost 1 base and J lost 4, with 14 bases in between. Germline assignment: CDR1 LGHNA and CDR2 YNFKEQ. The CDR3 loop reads CASSQVEQGLGNTIYF. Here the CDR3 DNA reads TGTGCCAGCAGCCAAGTGGAGCAGGGATTGGGAAACACCATATATTTT.

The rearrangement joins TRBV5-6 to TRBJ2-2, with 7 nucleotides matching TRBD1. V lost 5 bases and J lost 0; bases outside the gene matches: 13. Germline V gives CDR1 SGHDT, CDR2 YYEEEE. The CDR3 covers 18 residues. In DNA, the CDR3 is TGTGCCAGCAGGCGCGACCTGACAGGGATCCCGAACACCGGGGAGCTGTTTTTT. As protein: CASRRDLTGIPNTGELFF.

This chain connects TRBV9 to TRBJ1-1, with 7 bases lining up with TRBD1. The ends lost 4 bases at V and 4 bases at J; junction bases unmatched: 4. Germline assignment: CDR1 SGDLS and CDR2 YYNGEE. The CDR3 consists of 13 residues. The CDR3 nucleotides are TGTGCCAGCAGCCCTACAGGGGCCACTGAAGCTTTCTTT. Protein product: CASSPTGATEAFF. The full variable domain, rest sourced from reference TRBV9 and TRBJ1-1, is DSGVTQTPKHLITATGQRVTLRCSPRSGDLSVYWYQQSLDQGLQFLIQYYNGEERAKGNILERFSAQQFPDLHSELNLSSLELGDSALYFCASSPTGATEAFFGQGTRLTVV.

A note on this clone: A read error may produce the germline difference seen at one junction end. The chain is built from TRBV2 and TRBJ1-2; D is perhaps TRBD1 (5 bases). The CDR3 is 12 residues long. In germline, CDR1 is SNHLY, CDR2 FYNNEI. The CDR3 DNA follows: TGTGCCAGCAGAGAAGGGGCGAGTGGCTACACCTTC. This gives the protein CASREGASGYTF.

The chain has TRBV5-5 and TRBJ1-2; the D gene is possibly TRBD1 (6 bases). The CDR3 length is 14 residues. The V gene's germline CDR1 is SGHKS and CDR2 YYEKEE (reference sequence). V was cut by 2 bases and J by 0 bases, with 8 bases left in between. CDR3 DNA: TGTGCCAGCAGCTTAGGGGGATCTAACTATGGCTACACCTTC. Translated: CASSLGGSNYGYTF.

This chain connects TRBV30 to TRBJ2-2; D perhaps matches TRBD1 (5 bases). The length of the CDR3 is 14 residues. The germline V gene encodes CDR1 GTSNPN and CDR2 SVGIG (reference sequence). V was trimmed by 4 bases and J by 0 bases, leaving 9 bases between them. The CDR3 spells CAWKGLANTGELFF. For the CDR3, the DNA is TGTGCCTGGAAGGGGTTGGCGAACACCGGGGAGCTGTTTTTT.

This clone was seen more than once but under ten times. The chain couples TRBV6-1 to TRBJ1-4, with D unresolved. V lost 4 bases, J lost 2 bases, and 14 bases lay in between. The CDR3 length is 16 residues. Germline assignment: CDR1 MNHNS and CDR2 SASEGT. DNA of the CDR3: TGTGCCAGCAGTGGTCTCCCACATATGACTAATGAAAAACTGTTTTTT. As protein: CASSGLPHMTNEKLFF.

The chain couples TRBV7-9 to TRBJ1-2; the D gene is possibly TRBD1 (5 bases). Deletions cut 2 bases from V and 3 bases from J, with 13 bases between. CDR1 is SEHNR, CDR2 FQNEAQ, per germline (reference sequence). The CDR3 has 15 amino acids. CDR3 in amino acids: CASSLSGGVYYGYTF. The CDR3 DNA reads TGTGCCAGCAGCTTATCCGGGGGGGTCTACTATGGCTACACCTTC. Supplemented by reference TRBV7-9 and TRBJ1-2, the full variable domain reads DTGVSQNPRHKITKRGQNVTFRCDPISEHNRLYWYRQTLGQGPEFLTYFQNEAQLEKSRLLSDRFSAERPKGSFSTLEIQRTEQGDSAMYLCASSLSGGVYYGYTFGSGTRLTVV.

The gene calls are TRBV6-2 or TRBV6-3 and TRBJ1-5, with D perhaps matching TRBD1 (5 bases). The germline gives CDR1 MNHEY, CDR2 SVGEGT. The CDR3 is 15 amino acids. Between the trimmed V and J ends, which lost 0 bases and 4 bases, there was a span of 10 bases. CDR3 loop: CASSYSNRLNQPQHF. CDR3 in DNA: TGTGCCAGCAGTTACTCGAACAGGCTGAATCAGCCCCAGCATTTT.

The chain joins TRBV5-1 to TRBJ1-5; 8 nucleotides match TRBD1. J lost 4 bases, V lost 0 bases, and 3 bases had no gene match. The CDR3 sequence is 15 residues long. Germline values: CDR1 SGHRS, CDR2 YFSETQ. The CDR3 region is CASSLGTGINQPQHF. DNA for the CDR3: TGCGCCAGCAGCTTGGGGACAGGGATAAATCAGCCCCAGCATTTT.

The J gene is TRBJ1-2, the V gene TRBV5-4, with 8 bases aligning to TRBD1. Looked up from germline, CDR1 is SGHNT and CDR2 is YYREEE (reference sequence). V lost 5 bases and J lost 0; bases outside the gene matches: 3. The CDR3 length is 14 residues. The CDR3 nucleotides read TGTGCCAGCAGTCCAGGGGGCGCTAACTATGGCTACACCTTC. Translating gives CASSPGGANYGYTF.

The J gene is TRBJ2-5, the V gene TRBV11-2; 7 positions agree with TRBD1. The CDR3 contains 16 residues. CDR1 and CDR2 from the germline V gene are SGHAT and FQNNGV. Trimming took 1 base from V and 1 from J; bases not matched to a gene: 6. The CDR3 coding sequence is TGTGCCAGCAGCTTAGGCTCGGGACAGCTCCAAGAGACCCAGTACTTC. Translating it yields CASSLGSGQLQETQYF.

The CDR3 protein is CASRRGGGINYGYTF. In DNA form, the CDR3 reads TGTGCCAGCAGAAGGGGCGGAGGGATCAACTATGGCTACACCTTC. V and J are TRBV27 and TRBJ1-2; D is perhaps TRBD1 (5 bases). Germline V gene lookup returns CDR1 MNHEY and CDR2 SMNVEV (reference sequence). This CDR3 comprises 15 residues. Trimming removed 6 bases at V and 2 bases at J, with 16 bases between.

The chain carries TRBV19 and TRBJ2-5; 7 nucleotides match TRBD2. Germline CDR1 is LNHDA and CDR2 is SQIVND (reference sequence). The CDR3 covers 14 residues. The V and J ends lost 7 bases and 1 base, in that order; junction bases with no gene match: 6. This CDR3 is CASKLAGVQETQYF. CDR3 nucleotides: TGTGCCAGTAAACTCGCGGGGGTCCAAGAGACCCAGTACTTC.

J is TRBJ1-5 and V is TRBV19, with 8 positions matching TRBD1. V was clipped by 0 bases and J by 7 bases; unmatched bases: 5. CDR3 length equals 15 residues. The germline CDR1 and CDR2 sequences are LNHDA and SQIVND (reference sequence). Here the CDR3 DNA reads TGTGCCAGTAGTATAGATGGACAGGGTGGGCAGCCCCAGCATTTT. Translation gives CASSIDGQGGQPQHF.

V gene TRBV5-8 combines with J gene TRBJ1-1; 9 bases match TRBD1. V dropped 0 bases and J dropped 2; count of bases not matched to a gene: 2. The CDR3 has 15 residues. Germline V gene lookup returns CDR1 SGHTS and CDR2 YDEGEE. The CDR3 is CASSLGDRVNTEAFF. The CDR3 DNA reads TGTGCCAGCAGCTTGGGGGACAGGGTCAACACTGAAGCTTTCTTT.

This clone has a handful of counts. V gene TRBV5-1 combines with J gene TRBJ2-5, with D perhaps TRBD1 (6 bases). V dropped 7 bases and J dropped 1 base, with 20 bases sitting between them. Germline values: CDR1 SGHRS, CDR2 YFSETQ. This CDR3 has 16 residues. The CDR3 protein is CASGVGQGTGQETQYF. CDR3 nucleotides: TGCGCCAGCGGCGTCGGGCAGGGGACGGGCCAAGAGACCCAGTACTTC.